This is a list of T cell receptor beta chains from one sample in a study of blood T cell repertoires in COVID-19. The protocol was immunoSEQ multiplex PCR, while the TCRdb copy is restricted to in-frame clones and leaves out a portion. The table includes about 200,000 clones, around 81% detected once. Sequencing was carried out using PBMCs or T cells enriched from blood (not recorded which). Every receptor here comes from a woman between 35 and 50 years old with acute COVID-19. Both conserved end residues are part of each CDR3. The D gene is left open where the match is weak. Only some rows state a clone size, as once, few, many or a class for expanded clones.

D gene,clone size,V gene,J gene,CDR3 protein,CDR3 DNA
NA,NA,TRBV9,TRBJ1-6,CASSVGADEDSPLHF,TGTGCCAGCAGCGTAGGAGCCGACGAGGATTCACCCCTCCACTTT
NA,NA,TRBV28,TRBJ1-6,CASSLSQLRQGIHF,TGTGCCAGCAGTTTATCACAACTGCGGCAGGGAATCCACTTT
TRBD1,NA,TRBV5-1,TRBJ2-7,CASSRGQGHDEQYF,TGCGCCAGCAGCCGAGGACAGGGTCACGACGAGCAGTACTTC
TRBD1,NA,TRBV19,TRBJ1-3,CASSIPTGTGNTIYF,TGTGCCAGTAGTATCCCGACAGGGACTGGAAACACCATATATTTT
TRBD2,NA,TRBV4-3,TRBJ2-1,CASSRGLAGDDEQFF,TGCGCCAGCAGCCGGGGACTAGCGGGAGACGATGAGCAGTTCTTC
TRBD1,NA,TRBV28,TRBJ1-1,CASSPDRGAFF,TGTGCCAGCAGCCCCGACAGGGGAGCTTTCTTT
TRBD1,NA,TRBV6-5,TRBJ2-3,CASSSGQGSLTDTQYF,TGTGCCAGCAGTTCAGGACAGGGAAGCCTCACAGATACGCAGTATTTT
TRBD1,NA,TRBV5-1,TRBJ2-1,CASRVGTGTNEQFF,TGCGCCAGCAGGGTCGGGACAGGGACGAATGAGCAGTTCTTC
NA,NA,TRBV7-6,TRBJ2-6,CASSGEVAASGANVLTF,TGTGCCAGCAGCGGAGAAGTTGCGGCATCTGGGGCCAACGTCCTGACTTTC
NA,once,TRBV2,TRBJ2-7,CASRLGPTPGEQYF,TGTGCCAGTCGCTTGGGTCCAACCCCGGGGGAGCAGTACTTC
TRBD2,NA,TRBV7-8,TRBJ2-5,CASSQLTSGAQETQYF,TGTGCCAGCAGCCAGCTTACTAGCGGGGCACAAGAGACCCAGTACTTC
TRBD1,NA,TRBV7-8,TRBJ1-6,CASSWDRGNSPLHF,TGTGCCAGCAGCTGGGACAGGGGTAATTCACCCCTCCACTTT
NA,NA,TRBV3-1/TRBV3-2,TRBJ1-2,CASSQDPGRIGGYTF,TGTGCCAGCAGCCAAGATCCGGGTAGGATTGGTGGCTACACCTTC
NA,NA,TRBV24-1,TRBJ2-3,CATSGQIHTDTQYF,TGTGCCACCAGTGGACAGATCCACACAGATACGCAGTATTTT
NA,NA,TRBV9,TRBJ2-2,CASSGVMTGELFF,TGTGCCAGCAGCGGAGTTATGACCGGGGAGCTGTTTTTT
NA,NA,TRBV3-1/TRBV3-2,TRBJ2-2,CASSQGLTGELFF,TGTGCCAGCAGCCAAGGTCTGACCGGGGAGCTGTTTTTT
NA,NA,TRBV6-5,TRBJ1-2,CASSYGEGYTF,TGTGCCAGCAGTTACGGGGAGGGCTACACCTTC
NA,NA,TRBV5-1,TRBJ1-6,CASSLVGDSPLHF,TGCGCCAGCAGCTTGGTCGGGGATTCACCCCTCCACTTT
TRBD2,NA,TRBV15,TRBJ2-1,CATSTQWGLTEQFF,TGTGCCACCAGCACCCAGTGGGGACTAACTGAGCAGTTCTTC
TRBD1,NA,TRBV4-2,TRBJ1-1,CASSQSDRDTEAFF,TGTGCCAGCAGCCAAAGCGACAGGGACACTGAAGCTTTCTTT
NA,NA,TRBV30,TRBJ1-1,CAWSRIQGLRTEAFF,TGTGCCTGGAGTCGGATCCAGGGGTTGCGGACTGAAGCTTTCTTT
NA,NA,TRBV2,TRBJ1-2,CASSGGTVGYTF,TGTGCCAGCAGTGGTGGTACTGTTGGCTACACCTTC
TRBD2,NA,TRBV19,TRBJ2-3,CASTNGGSDTQYF,TGTGCCAGTACGAACGGGGGGTCAGATACGCAGTATTTT
NA,NA,TRBV6-4,TRBJ1-2,CASSDSTGDHYGYTF,TGTGCCAGCAGTGACTCGACGGGGGACCACTATGGCTACACCTTC
NA,NA,TRBV4-3,TRBJ2-7,CASSQAGPNYEQYF,TGCGCCAGCAGCCAGGCGGGACCAAACTACGAGCAGTACTTC
NA,NA,TRBV6-5,TRBJ1-1,CASRLLQARNTEAFF,TGTGCCAGCAGACTACTACAGGCGAGGAACACTGAAGCTTTCTTT
NA,NA,TRBV5-8,TRBJ1-2,CASSFTGGYTF,TGTGCCAGCAGTTTTACAGGAGGCTACACCTTC
TRBD1,NA,TRBV28,TRBJ2-7,CASQTGAPYEQYF,TGTGCCAGCCAGACAGGGGCTCCCTACGAGCAGTACTTC
NA,few,TRBV7-2,TRBJ1-4,CASSFKSSGKLFF,TGTGCCAGCAGCTTTAAGAGTAGTGGAAAACTGTTTTTT
NA,NA,TRBV2,TRBJ1-2,CASSRDSMIGYTF,TGTGCCAGCAGTAGGGACTCGATGATAGGCTACACCTTC
NA,few,TRBV7-8,TRBJ2-1,CASSLSGLSYNEQFF,TGTGCCAGCAGCCTAAGCGGGCTCTCCTACAATGAGCAGTTCTTC
NA,NA,TRBV11-3,TRBJ2-2,CASSFGGSNTGELFF,TGTGCCAGCAGCTTCGGGGGATCGAACACCGGGGAGCTGTTTTTT
NA,NA,TRBV13,TRBJ1-3,CASSPPQGRNTIYF,TGTGCCAGCAGCCCCCCCCAGGGAAGAAACACCATATATTTT
NA,once,TRBV6-6,TRBJ2-1,CASSSRSQRIYNEQFF,TGTGCCAGCAGTTCCCGGTCCCAGAGGATTTACAATGAGCAGTTCTTC
TRBD2,NA,TRBV5-8,TRBJ2-3,CASSPVGAGHQDTQYF,TGTGCCAGCAGCCCCGTAGGAGCGGGGCATCAAGATACGCAGTATTTT
TRBD1,NA,TRBV28,TRBJ2-7,CASSPPTGGTYEQYF,TGTGCCAGCAGTCCCCCGACAGGGGGGACTTACGAGCAGTACTTC
NA,NA,TRBV29-1,TRBJ1-1,CSADRPVGEAFF,TGCAGCGCCGACAGGCCGGTGGGGGAAGCTTTCTTT
TRBD2,NA,TRBV2,TRBJ2-1,CASSVAGGPYEQFF,TGTGCCAGCAGTGTAGCGGGGGGGCCCTATGAGCAGTTCTTC
TRBD1,NA,TRBV7-9,TRBJ2-7,CASSSVGQGLHDYEQYF,TGTGCCAGCAGCTCGGTCGGACAGGGGCTCCATGACTACGAGCAGTACTTC
NA,NA,TRBV2,TRBJ2-2,CASSEVVTGELFF,TGTGCCAGCAGTGAAGTCGTGACCGGGGAGCTGTTTTTT
NA,NA,TRBV7-9,TRBJ2-1,CASSPHSSYNEQFF,TGTGCCAGCAGCCCACACAGTTCCTACAATGAGCAGTTCTTC
NA,NA,TRBV28,TRBJ2-7,CASSLDGSLYEQYF,TGTGCCAGCAGTTTAGACGGGTCCCTCTACGAGCAGTACTTC
TRBD2,NA,TRBV9,TRBJ2-3,CASSNSGASTDTQYF,TGTGCCAGCAGTAATAGCGGGGCTAGCACAGATACGCAGTATTTT
NA,NA,TRBV11-3,TRBJ2-1,CASSLEGGSYNEQFF,TGTGCCAGCAGCTTGGAGGGAGGCTCCTACAATGAGCAGTTCTTC
TRBD1,NA,TRBV6-1,TRBJ1-3,CASSATGQSSGNTIYF,TGTGCCAGCAGTGCCACGGGACAGAGCTCTGGAAACACCATATATTTT
NA,few,TRBV5-5,TRBJ1-1,CASSYAGGRSTEAFF,TGTGCCAGCAGCTACGCGGGGGGTAGGAGCACTGAAGCTTTCTTT
NA,NA,TRBV5-6,TRBJ1-1,CASSLIGRNTEAFF,TGTGCCAGCAGCTTAATAGGGAGGAACACTGAAGCTTTCTTT
NA,NA,TRBV7-2,TRBJ1-3,CASSSGRGEGNTIYF,TGTGCCAGCAGCTCGGGGAGGGGTGAAGGAAACACCATATATTTT
TRBD1,NA,TRBV19,TRBJ1-6,CASRPNTGQYNSPLHF,TGTGCCAGTAGGCCCAATACGGGACAGTATAATTCACCCCTCCACTTT